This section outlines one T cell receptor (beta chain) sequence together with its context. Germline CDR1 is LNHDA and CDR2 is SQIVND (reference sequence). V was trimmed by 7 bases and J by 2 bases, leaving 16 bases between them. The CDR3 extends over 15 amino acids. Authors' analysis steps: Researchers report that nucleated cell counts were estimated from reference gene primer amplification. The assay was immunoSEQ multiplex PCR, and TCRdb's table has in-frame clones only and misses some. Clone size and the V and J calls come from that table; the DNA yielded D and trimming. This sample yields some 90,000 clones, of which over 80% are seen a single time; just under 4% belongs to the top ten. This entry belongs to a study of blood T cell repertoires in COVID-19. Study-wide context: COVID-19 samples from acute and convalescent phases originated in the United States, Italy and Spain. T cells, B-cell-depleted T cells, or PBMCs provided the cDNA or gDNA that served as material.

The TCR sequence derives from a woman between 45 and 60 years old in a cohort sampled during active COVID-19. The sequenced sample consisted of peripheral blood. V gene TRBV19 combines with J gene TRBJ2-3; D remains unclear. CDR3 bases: TGTGCCAGTACCCGCCGGCCGGGTTACACAGATACGCAGTATTTT. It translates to CASTRRPGYTDTQYF.